A selection of T cell receptor beta chains follows, all from one sample in a study of blood T cell repertoires in COVID-19. Produced via immunoSEQ multiplex PCR; TCRdb's table is partial and in-frame only. The table records 150,000 to 200,000 clones, about 70% of them present only once. Sequencing was carried out using peripheral blood. These receptors came from a woman aged 45 to 65 with active or convalescent COVID-19. Both conserved end residues are part of each CDR3. A D gene is named only where the DNA matches it firmly. Rows give clone size only sometimes, using once, few, many, or a class for an expanded clone.

>TRBJ2-5|TRBD2|TRBV7-9|NA
CASSLSAAGGPSQETQYF
TGTGCCAGCAGCTTAAGCGCAGCGGGAGGGCCGTCCCAAGAGACCCAGTACTTC
>TRBJ2-2|TRBD2|TRBV7-3|NA
CASSLTGLAANTGELFF
TGTGCCAGCAGCTTAACGGGACTAGCTGCGAACACCGGGGAGCTGTTTTTT
>TRBJ1-5|NA|TRBV30|NA
CAWNPGIGNQPQHF
TGTGCCTGGAACCCGGGGATTGGCAATCAGCCCCAGCATTTT
>TRBJ2-2|TRBD2|TRBV7-9|NA
CASKAGGPGELFF
TGTGCCAGCAAGGCGGGGGGGCCCGGGGAGCTGTTTTTT
>TRBJ2-1|NA|TRBV5-1|NA
CASIPDSRREQFF
TGCGCCAGCATCCCGGACTCCCGACGGGAGCAGTTCTTC
>TRBJ2-5|TRBD1|TRBV5-1|once
CASSPEDRPQETQYF
TGCGCCAGCAGTCCAGAGGACAGGCCACAAGAGACCCAGTACTTC
>TRBJ1-5|NA|TRBV28|few
CASRRGGQQPQHF
TGTGCCAGCCGGAGGGGGGGCCAACAGCCCCAGCATTTT
>TRBJ1-2|NA|TRBV9|NA
CASSVTALGSYGYTF
TGTGCCAGCAGCGTAACGGCCCTGGGCAGCTATGGCTACACCTTC
>TRBJ1-1|NA|TRBV5-1|NA
CASSLGAQNTEAFF
TGCGCCAGCAGCTTGGGTGCGCAGAACACTGAAGCTTTCTTT
>TRBJ2-5|TRBD1|TRBV28|few
CASQRKTGSQETQYF
TGTGCCAGCCAGAGAAAGACAGGGTCCCAAGAGACCCAGTACTTC
>TRBJ2-6|TRBD1|TRBV7-2|NA
CASSNRDRGNTGANVLTF
TGTGCCAGCAGCAACCGGGACAGGGGAAATACAGGGGCCAACGTCCTGACTTTC
>TRBJ2-7|NA|TRBV7-2|few
CASSSRTRAREQYF
TGTGCCAGCAGCTCCCGGACAAGGGCCCGCGAGCAGTACTTC
>TRBJ1-1|NA|TRBV5-1|NA
CASSRRDQGTEAFF
TGCGCCAGCAGCCGGCGAGATCAGGGGACTGAAGCTTTCTTT
>TRBJ1-2|TRBD1|TRBV7-8|NA
CASSLARGTGGAGYTF
TGTGCCAGCAGCTTAGCGCGCGGGACAGGGGGCGCGGGTTACACCTTC
>TRBJ2-5|TRBD1|TRBV2|NA
CASSPDRARETQYF
TGTGCCAGCAGTCCGGACAGGGCGAGGGAGACCCAGTACTTC
>TRBJ1-3|TRBD1|TRBV5-1|NA
CASSLRQGTGNTIYF
TGCGCCAGCAGCCTTCGACAGGGGACTGGAAACACCATATATTTT
>TRBJ2-5|NA|TRBV18|NA
CASSPEIGQGLAGRKTQYF
TGTGCCAGCTCACCCGAAATTGGACAGGGGCTAGCGGGGCGGAAGACCCAGTACTTC
>TRBJ1-6|TRBD1|TRBV27|few
CASRAATGVPQGPLHF
TGTGCCAGCAGGGCAGCGACAGGGGTCCCTCAGGGACCCCTCCACTTT
>TRBJ2-3|NA|TRBV24-1|NA
CATSLGPDTQYF
TGTGCCACCAGCCTGGGGCCAGATACGCAGTATTTT
>TRBJ2-7|NA|TRBV7-8|once
CASSHTGGSEQYF
TGTGCCAGCAGCCACACTGGGGGCAGCGAGCAGTACTTC
>TRBJ1-2|NA|TRBV7-9|once
CASSLGGGDYGYTF
TGTGCCAGCAGCTTAGGGGGAGGCGACTATGGCTACACCTTC
>TRBJ1-2|NA|TRBV7-2|NA
CASSGQRGDGYTF
TGTGCCAGCAGCGGACAGAGAGGTGATGGCTACACCTTC
>TRBJ1-5|NA|TRBV2|NA
CASSEDRAGQPQHF
TGTGCCAGCAGTGAAGACAGGGCAGGTCAGCCCCAGCATTTT
>TRBJ2-3|TRBD1|TRBV18|once
CASSQTGSTDTQYF
TGTGCCAGCTCACAGACAGGGAGCACAGATACGCAGTATTTT
>TRBJ1-5|NA|TRBV27|NA
CARAGAPKAGNQPQHF
TGTGCCAGGGCGGGAGCTCCAAAAGCGGGCAATCAGCCCCAGCATTTT
>TRBJ1-1|TRBD1|TRBV6-1|NA
CASSESRTGRRTEAFF
TGTGCCAGCAGTGAATCCCGGACAGGGAGAAGGACTGAAGCTTTCTTT
>TRBJ1-6|NA|TRBV19|NA
CASSIGGGSPLHF
TGTGCCAGTAGTATAGGGGGCGGATCACCCCTCCACTTT
>TRBJ2-7|NA|TRBV27|NA
CASSLSYSSGSEQYF
TGTGCCAGCAGTTTATCGTACAGTTCGGGGTCCGAGCAGTACTTC
>TRBJ2-5|NA|TRBV7-2|NA
CASSGEAGFAQYF
TGTGCCAGCAGCGGGGAGGCGGGTTTTGCCCAGTACTTC
>TRBJ1-5|NA|TRBV10-3|few
CATQELGQPQHF
TGTGCCACTCAAGAACTAGGTCAGCCCCAGCATTTT
>TRBJ2-1|TRBD1|TRBV6-2/TRBV6-3|NA
CASSYLGQGAYNEQFF
TGTGCCAGCAGTTACCTGGGACAGGGGGCGTACAATGAGCAGTTCTTC
>TRBJ2-5|TRBD2|TRBV4-1|NA
CASSQDRLAGGGETQYF
TGCGCCAGCAGCCAAGATAGGCTAGCGGGAGGTGGAGAGACCCAGTACTTC
>TRBJ2-2|NA|TRBV7-3|few
CASSDHRAGELFF
TGTGCCAGCAGCGACCACAGGGCCGGGGAGCTGTTTTTT
>TRBJ1-1|NA|TRBV28|few
CATMGQAKAFF
TGTGCCACCATGGGGCAGGCTAAAGCTTTCTTT
>TRBJ2-1|NA|TRBV5-1|NA
CASSPSTETYNEQFF
TGCGCCAGCAGCCCGTCGACAGAGACCTACAATGAGCAGTTCTTC
>TRBJ2-7|TRBD2|TRBV4-2|NA
CASSQQEGLAGATYEQYF
TGTGCCAGCAGCCAGCAAGAGGGCCTAGCGGGAGCAACCTACGAGCAGTACTTC